This T cell receptor beta chain originates from a study of OX40 agonist ivuxolimab in advanced cancers. With regard to the full study: Ivuxolimab, which targeted the costimulatory receptor OX40 (CD134), was an agonistic, fully human IgG2 monoclonal antibody. The dose-escalation cohort was almost 85% male with a mean age of approximately 60 years, ranging from 23 to 79. Partial responses occurred in three dose-escalation patients: two with cutaneous melanoma and one with hepatocellular carcinoma. Prior anti-PD-1, anti-PD-L1 or anti-CTLA-4 therapy was permitted, and checkpoint inhibitors had been received by roughly 42% of dose-escalation patients. The purpose of peripheral TCRbeta sequencing was to test whether ivuxolimab changed TCR sequence diversity and led to clonal T-cell expansion. Among the 52 dose-escalation patients, around 19 had hepatocellular carcinoma, roughly 15 melanoma, 9 renal cell carcinoma and 9 head and neck cancer. The paper reports the monotherapy dose-escalation portion (N of about 50 patients) of the phase I ivuxolimab trial. Intravenous ivuxolimab was administered to patients every 2 weeks at six dose levels: 0.01, 0.1, 0.3, 1.5, 3 and 10 mg/kg. General findings and caveats noted by the study authors: In the 0.1-3.0 mg/kg groups, partial responders had among the lowest normalized peripheral clonal expansion, particularly in CD8+ T cells. Antigen specificity was not determined for the clonally expanded peripheral T cells. Low levels of normalized T-cell clonal expansion were also seen in some patients who did not respond. After ivuxolimab, expanded clones were on average more numerous among CD8+ T cells than among CD4+ T cells. At doses of 0.1 to 3.0 mg/kg, clonal expansion of both CD4+ and CD8+ blood T cells was observed from baseline to week 6.

To sequence the TCRbeta CDR3 region, genomic DNA was isolated from the sorted cells. The immunoSEQ Assay was used to sequence the TCRbeta CDR3 regions. Sourced from immuneACCESS, this table was stored by TCRdb with only in-frame sequences that have V and J called. A share of the clones is absent; for the studies checked, an unresolved V gene accounts for under half, and the remainder has no known explanation. A total of roughly 53,000 clones appear in this sample, approximately 84% of them only once. Approximately 13% of the sample rests with the top ten. In regard to this clone: It has no known antigen specificity. No clone much larger than this one lies a single base away; base qualities are absent.

Patients with autoimmune disease history or receiving systemic immunosuppression were excluded from the trial. Peripheral blood for TCR sequencing was collected from all dose cohorts at baseline, on cycle 4 day 1, and on cycle 7 day 1. Samples were obtained from an open-label, multicenter, first-in-human phase I dose-escalation trial of ivuxolimab. Adults with locally advanced or metastatic melanoma, renal cell, hepatocellular, or head and neck squamous cell carcinoma were enrolled in the trial. Before TCR sequencing, CD4+ T cells and CD8+ T cells were sorted from peripheral blood as separate populations. The sample consisted of CD4+ or CD8+ T cells sorted from blood, taken in a trial of the OX40 agonist ivuxolimab. The source is an adult with an advanced solid tumor such as melanoma, head and neck, liver or kidney cancer.

The CDR3 reads as follows: CASSGARSTEAFF. In nucleotides, the sequence is TGTGCCAGTAGTGGGGCACGGAGCACTGAAGCTTTCTTT. The chain is assembled from TRBV19 and TRBJ1-1; TRBD1 is a weak D gene call, 5 bases matching. The junction shows trimming of 5 bases on V and 4 bases on J, plus 11 bases between the germline ends. Taken from cysteine to phenylalanine, the CDR3 has 13 residues. Only the CDR3 part of the read is kept: 39 bases, read in frame from the first base. The germline V gene (reference sequence) sets CDR1 to LNHDA and CDR2 to SQIVND.